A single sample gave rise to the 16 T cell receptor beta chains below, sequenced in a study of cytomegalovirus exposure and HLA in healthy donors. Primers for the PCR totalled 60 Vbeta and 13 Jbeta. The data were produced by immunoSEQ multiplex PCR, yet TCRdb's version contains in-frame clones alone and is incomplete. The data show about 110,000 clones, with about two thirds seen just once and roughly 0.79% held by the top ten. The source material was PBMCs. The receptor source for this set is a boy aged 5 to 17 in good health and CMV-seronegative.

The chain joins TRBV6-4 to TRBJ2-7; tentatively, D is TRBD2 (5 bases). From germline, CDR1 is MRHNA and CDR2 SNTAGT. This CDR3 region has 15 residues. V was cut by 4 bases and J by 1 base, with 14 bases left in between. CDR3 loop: CASSARAGASYEQYF. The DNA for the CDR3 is TGTGCCAGCAGTGCGAGGGCGGGCGCTTCCTACGAGCAGTACTTC.

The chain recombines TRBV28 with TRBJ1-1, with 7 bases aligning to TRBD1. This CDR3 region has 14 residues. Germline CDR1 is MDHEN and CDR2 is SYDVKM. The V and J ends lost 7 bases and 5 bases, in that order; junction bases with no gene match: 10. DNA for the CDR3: TGTGCCAGCACCCCGACAGGGTTAGGGACTGAAGCTTTCTTT. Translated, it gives CASTPTGLGTEAFF.

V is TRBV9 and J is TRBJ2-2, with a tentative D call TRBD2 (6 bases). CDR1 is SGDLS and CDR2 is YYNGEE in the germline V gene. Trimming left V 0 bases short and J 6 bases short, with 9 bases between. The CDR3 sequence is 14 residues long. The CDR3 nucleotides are TGTGCCAGCAGCGTAGCGGGGGATGCCGGGGAGCTGTTTTTT. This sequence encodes CASSVAGDAGELFF.

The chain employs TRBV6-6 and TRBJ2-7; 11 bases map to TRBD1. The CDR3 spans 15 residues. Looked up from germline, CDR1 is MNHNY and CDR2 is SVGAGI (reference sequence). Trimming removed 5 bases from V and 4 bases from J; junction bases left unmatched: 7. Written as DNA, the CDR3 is TGTGCCAGCAGTCTGGGACAGGGGGTCTCGTACGAGCAGTACTTC. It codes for CASSLGQGVSYEQYF.

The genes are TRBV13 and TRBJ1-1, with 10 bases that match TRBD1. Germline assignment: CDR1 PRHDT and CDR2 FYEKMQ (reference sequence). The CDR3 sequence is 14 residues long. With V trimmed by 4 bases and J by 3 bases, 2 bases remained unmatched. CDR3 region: CASSSDRGDTEAFF. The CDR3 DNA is TGTGCCAGCAGCTCGGACAGGGGGGACACTGAAGCTTTCTTT.

The CDR3 region has the DNA TGCGCCAGCAGCTCCCTTTGGGGCGAGACCCAGTACTTC. This gives the protein CASSSLWGETQYF. The rearrangement links TRBV5-1 to TRBJ2-5; D is possibly TRBD1 (5 bases). Deletions cut 3 bases from V and 5 bases from J, with 11 bases between. The V gene's germline CDR1 is SGHRS and CDR2 YFSETQ. The CDR3 length is 13 residues.

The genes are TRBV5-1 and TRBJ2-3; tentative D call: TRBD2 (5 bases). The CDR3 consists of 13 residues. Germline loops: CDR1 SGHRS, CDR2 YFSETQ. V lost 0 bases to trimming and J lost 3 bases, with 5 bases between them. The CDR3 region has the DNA TGCGCCAGCAGCTTGGGAGGGACAGATACGCAGTATTTT. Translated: CASSLGGTDTQYF.

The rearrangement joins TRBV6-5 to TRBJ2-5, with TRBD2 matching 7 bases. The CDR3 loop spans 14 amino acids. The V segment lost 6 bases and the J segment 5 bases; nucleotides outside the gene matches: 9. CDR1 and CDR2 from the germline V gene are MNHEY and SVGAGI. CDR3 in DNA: TGTGCCAGCAGGGCAGCGGGACCGTTGGAGACCCAGTACTTC. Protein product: CASRAAGPLETQYF.

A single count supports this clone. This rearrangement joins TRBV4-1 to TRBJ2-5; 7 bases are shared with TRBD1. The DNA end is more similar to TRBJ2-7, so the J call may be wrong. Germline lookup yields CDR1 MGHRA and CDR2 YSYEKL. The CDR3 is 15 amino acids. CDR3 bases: TGCGCCAGCAGCCAAGGGCAACAGGGGTCCTACGAGCAGTACTTC. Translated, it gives CASSQGQQGSYEQYF.

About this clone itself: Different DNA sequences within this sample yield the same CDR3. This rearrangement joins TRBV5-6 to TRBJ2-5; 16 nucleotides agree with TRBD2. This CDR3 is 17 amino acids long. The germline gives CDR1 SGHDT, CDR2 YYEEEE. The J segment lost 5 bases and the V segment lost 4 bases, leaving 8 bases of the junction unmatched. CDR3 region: CASSPGLAGGPGETQYF. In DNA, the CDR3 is TGTGCCAGCAGCCCGGGACTAGCGGGAGGGCCGGGGGAGACCCAGTACTTC.

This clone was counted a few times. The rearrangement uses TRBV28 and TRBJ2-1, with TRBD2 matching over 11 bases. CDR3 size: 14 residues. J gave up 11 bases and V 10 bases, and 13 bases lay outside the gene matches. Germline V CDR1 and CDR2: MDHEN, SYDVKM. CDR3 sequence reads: CATWIAGGRTKQFF. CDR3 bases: TGTGCCACCTGGATAGCGGGAGGGAGGACTAAGCAGTTCTTC.

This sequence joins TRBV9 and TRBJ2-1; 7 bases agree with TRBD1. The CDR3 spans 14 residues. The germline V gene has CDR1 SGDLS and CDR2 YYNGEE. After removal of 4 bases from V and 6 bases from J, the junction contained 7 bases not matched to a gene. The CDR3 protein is CASSPSTGSNEQFF. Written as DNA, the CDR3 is TGTGCCAGCAGCCCGTCGACAGGGAGCAATGAGCAGTTCTTC.

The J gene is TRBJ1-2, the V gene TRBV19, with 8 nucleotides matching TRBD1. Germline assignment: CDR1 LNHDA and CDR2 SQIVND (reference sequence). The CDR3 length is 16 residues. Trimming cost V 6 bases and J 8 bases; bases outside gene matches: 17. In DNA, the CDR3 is TGTGCCAGTAGGCGCCTAACGGACAGGGTTTTTGGGGGCTACACCTTC. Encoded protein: CASRRLTDRVFGGYTF.

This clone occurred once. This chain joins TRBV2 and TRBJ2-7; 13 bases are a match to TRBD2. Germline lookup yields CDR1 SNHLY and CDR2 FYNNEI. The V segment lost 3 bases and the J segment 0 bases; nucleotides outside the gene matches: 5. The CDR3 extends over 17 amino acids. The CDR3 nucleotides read TGTGCCAGCAGTGACCCCCGGACTAGCGGGAGCTCCTACGAGCAGTACTTC. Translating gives CASSDPRTSGSSYEQYF.

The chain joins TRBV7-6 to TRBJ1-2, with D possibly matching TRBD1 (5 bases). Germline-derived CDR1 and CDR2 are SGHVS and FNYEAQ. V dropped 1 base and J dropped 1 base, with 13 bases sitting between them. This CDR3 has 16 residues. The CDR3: CASSLEGTASNYGYTF. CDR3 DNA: TGTGCCAGCAGCTTAGAAGGGACTGCTAGTAACTATGGCTACACCTTC.

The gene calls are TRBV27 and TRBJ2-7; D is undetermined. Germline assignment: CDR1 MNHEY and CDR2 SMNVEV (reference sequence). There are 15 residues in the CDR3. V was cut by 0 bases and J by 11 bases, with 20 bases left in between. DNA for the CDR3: TGTGCCAGCAGTTTATCCCAGGCCATTCCCCACAGCAAGTACTTC. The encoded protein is CASSLSQAIPHSKYF.